This T cell receptor (beta chain) was profiled in a study of CD8 T cells in Susac syndrome. An input of about 0.5 to 1 ug of RNA was subjected to reverse transcription using random hexamers. TCR beta CDR3 was amplified by immunoSEQ covering 54 Vbeta and 13 Jbeta. TCRdb passed the immunoSEQ multiplex PCR reads through MiXCR, listing each CDR3 protein once. The table records 150,000 to 200,000 distinct CDR3 sequences, approximately 96% of them present only once. The CDR3 is made up of 12 amino acids. Germline loops: CDR1 DFQATT, CDR2 SNEGSKA (reference sequence). Trimming stripped 8 bases from V and 1 base from J, with 11 bases between.

This clonotype was obtained from a human donor with multiple sclerosis. Input material: CD4+ T cells from PBMCs. The chain uses TRBV20-1 and TRBJ1-1; unclear D gene. The CDR3: CSSKLGNTEAFF. CDR3 nucleotides: TGCAGTTCTAAATTGGGGAACACTGAAGCTTTCTTT.